This passage covers 12 T cell receptor beta chains from one sample sequenced in a study of circulating CD8 cells and anti-PD-1 response in melanoma (dated by TCRdb to 2020 to 2021). Sequenced on a NextSeq 500. The QIAseq Immune Repertoire RNA Library Kit, Human TCR Panel was used to prepare TCR libraries from around 15 ng of total RNA. Using fastp trimming at Q25 and MiXCR clonotype assembly, TCRdb reanalyzed the public sequencing data and kept in-frame beta chains. Rows merge per CDR3 protein into single entries with the most common DNA and genes. The sample table contains hundreds of distinct CDR3 sequences; only one count was recorded for 9.2% of them. Around 64% of the sample lies in the top ten. Using a BD FACSAria II cell sorter, four subsets defined by PD-1 and/or TIGIT were sorted from live CD3+CD8+TCRalphabeta+ cells. Sequencing used CD8+ T cells from PBMCs, obtained at baseline or after one month of anti-PD-1 therapy (not recorded which). The receptors originated from a human donor with melanoma.

This clonotype is medium-sized in the sample. J is TRBJ2-1 and V is TRBV20-1, with 9 positions matching TRBD2. The CDR3 covers 14 residues. V was pared by 1 base and J by 3 bases, with 1 base of the junction left unmatched. Germline V gives CDR1 DFQATT, CDR2 SNEGSKA (reference sequence). The DNA for the CDR3 is TGCAGTGCTAGAGGGACTAGCGACTACAATGAGCAGTTCTTC. Protein product: CSARGTSDYNEQFF.

Relative to its sample, this clonotype is large. The J gene is TRBJ2-3, the V gene TRBV25-1; TRBD1 is a possible D gene (6 bases). Trimming removed 4 bases at V and 4 bases at J, with 9 bases between. The germline gives CDR1 MGHDK, CDR2 SYGVNS. The CDR3 sequence is 13 residues long. The CDR3 reads CASSATGSDTQYF. The CDR3 region has the DNA TGTGCCAGCAGTGCAACAGGGTCAGATACGCAGTATTTT.

Relative to its sample, this clonotype is medium-sized. This chain links TRBV20-1 with TRBJ2-1, with 11 nucleotides matching TRBD2. With V trimmed by 6 bases and J by 8 bases, 3 bases remained unmatched. Germline lookup yields CDR1 DFQATT and CDR2 SNEGSKA (reference sequence). This CDR3 comprises 12 residues. The CDR3 is CSAGLAEYEQFF. DNA of the CDR3: TGCAGTGCGGGACTAGCGGAGTATGAGCAGTTCTTC.

Within the sample, this clonotype is medium-sized. The junction and the germline gene differ at one end; a read error may be behind it. The V and J genes are TRBV20-1 and TRBJ2-2; D is perhaps TRBD2 (6 bases). This CDR3 has 17 amino acids. Looked up from germline, CDR1 is DFQATT and CDR2 is SNEGSKA (reference sequence). CDR3 DNA: TGCAGTGCTAGAGAGAGAGGCGGGGCTTTCCTCACCGTGGAGCTGTTTTTT. It is translated as CSARERGGAFLTVELFF.

By share, this clonotype counts as large. The chain carries TRBV28 and TRBJ2-3, with no clear D. The CDR3 consists of 15 residues. Germline CDR1 reads MDHEN; CDR2 reads SYDVKM. Trimming stripped 3 bases from V and 4 bases from J, with 14 bases between. The DNA for the CDR3 is TGTGCCAGCAGTTTCCCCGAGGTCCGGCCAGATACGCAGTATTTT. The encoded protein is CASSFPEVRPDTQYF.

This clonotype was recorded a few times. The chain links TRBV20-1 to TRBJ2-3, with D possibly being TRBD2 (5 bases). Germline lookup yields CDR1 DFQATT and CDR2 SNEGSKA (reference sequence). The CDR3 is 14 amino acids. V was pared by 5 bases and J by 0 bases, with 12 bases between. The CDR3, as DNA: TGCAGTGCTCCGGACTTGCCCAGCACAGATACGCAGTATTTT. Translated, it gives CSAPDLPSTDTQYF.

This clonotype qualifies as medium-sized. The chain combines TRBV28 with TRBJ2-1, with TRBD2 matching 8 bases. The CDR3 is made up of 14 amino acids. V shed 1 base and J 7 bases; nucleotides not matched to a gene: 3. CDR1 is MDHEN and CDR2 is SYDVKM in the germline V gene. DNA of the CDR3: TGTGCCAGCAGTTTATTTAGCGGGACGAATGAGCAGTTCTTC. Translation: CASSLFSGTNEQFF.

This clonotype rates as medium-sized. This CDR3 reads CASSLSVTGELFF. CDR3 coding DNA: TGTGCCAGCAGCTTATCGGTGACCGGGGAGCTGTTTTTT. V and J are TRBV7-3 and TRBJ2-2; no clear D. Looked up from germline, CDR1 is SGHTA and CDR2 is FQGTGA. V was pared by 2 bases and J by 5 bases, with 6 bases between. CDR3 length: 13 amino acids.

By share, this clonotype counts as hyperexpanded. The chain couples TRBV28 to TRBJ1-1, with a weak D call TRBD1 (5 bases). Trimming removed 7 bases at V and 6 bases at J, with 18 bases between. The germline CDR1 and CDR2 sequences are MDHEN and SYDVKM. The CDR3 is 14 residues long. The CDR3, as DNA: TGTGCCAGCACGCTTCGGGGGTACTACCCTGAAGCTTTCTTT. Its translation: CASTLRGYYPEAFF.

Only a few counts were recorded for this clonotype. The chain recombines TRBV11-2 with TRBJ2-2; TRBD1 is a possible D gene (6 bases). Per the germline V gene, CDR1 is SGHAT and CDR2 is FQNNGV. This CDR3 has 21 residues. The ends were cut back, 5 bases at V and 0 bases at J, with 28 bases in the middle. The chain's CDR3 is CASSGYQEGGLKLANTGELFF. The CDR3 DNA follows: TGTGCCAGCAGCGGCTATCAAGAAGGGGGATTAAAACTCGCGAACACCGGGGAGCTGTTTTTT.

V gene TRBV28 combines with J gene TRBJ2-3; D gene unclear. The CDR3 sequence is 14 residues long. Germline loops: CDR1 MDHEN, CDR2 SYDVKM. Trimming pared 5 bases from V and 1 base from J, leaving 10 bases between. The CDR3 reads CASSPWERTDTQYF. As DNA, the CDR3 is TGTGCCAGCAGTCCCTGGGAACGCACAGATACGCAGTATTTT.

As regards this clonotype: Given a much more abundant clone one base away, this may be a read error. The V call is TRBV24-1, the J call TRBJ2-5; unclear D gene. This CDR3 contains 12 residues. CDR1 and CDR2 (germline): KGHDR, SFDVKD. CDR3 loop: CATGDLRETQYF. CDR3 coding DNA: TGTGCCACCGGTGATTTGCGGGAGACCCAGTACTTC.